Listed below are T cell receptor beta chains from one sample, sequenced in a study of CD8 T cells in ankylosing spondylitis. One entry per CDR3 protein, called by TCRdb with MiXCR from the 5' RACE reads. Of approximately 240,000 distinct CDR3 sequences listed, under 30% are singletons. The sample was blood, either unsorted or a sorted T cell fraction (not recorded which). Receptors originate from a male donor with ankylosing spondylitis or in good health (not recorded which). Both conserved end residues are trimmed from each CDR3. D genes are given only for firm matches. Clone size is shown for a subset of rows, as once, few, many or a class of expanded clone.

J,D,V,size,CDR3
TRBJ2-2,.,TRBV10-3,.,AISGQRPQNTGELF
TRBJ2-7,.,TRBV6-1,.,ASTEDGTYEQY
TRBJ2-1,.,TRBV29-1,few,SVEGTAVEQF
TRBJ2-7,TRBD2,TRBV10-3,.,AISESERGGYEQY
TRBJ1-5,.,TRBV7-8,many,ASSLQTSQPQH
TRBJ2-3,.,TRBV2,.,ASREGVDTQY
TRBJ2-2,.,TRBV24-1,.,ATSDLLGADNTGELF
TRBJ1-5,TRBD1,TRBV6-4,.,ASSASAGQGFPPNQPQH
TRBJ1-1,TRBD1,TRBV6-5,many,ASSYGLGTGTENTEAF
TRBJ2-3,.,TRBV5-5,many,ASSLSVVSLPGTQY
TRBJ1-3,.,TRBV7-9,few,ASSSYPSGNTIY
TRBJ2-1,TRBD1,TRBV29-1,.,SGGQVNEQF
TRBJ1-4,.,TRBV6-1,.,ASSEAPNEKLF
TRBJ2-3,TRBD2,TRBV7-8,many,ASTLAETSTDTQY
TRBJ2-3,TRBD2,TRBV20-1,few,SAGNLAGTDTQY
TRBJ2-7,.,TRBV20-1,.,SARDQPARYEQY
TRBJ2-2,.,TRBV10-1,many,ASSLGSTGELF
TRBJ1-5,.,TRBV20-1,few,SARVQGNQPQH
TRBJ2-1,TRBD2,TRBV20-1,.,SAPTGALAGSTYNEQF
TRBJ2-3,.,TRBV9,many,ASSVAGDTQY
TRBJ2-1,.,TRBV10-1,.,ASSEGVGLNEQF
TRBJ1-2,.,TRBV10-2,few,ASSEYVNSEYGYT
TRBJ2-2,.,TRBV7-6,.,ASSLNNPAGRGVGTGELF
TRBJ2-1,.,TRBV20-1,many,SAIGRSYNEQF
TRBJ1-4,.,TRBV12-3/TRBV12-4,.,ASSPGTDVYEKLF
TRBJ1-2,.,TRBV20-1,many,SARDPGGDDYGYT
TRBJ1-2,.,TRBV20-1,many,SGQSYT
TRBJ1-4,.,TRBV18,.,ASSPSQGRGEKLF
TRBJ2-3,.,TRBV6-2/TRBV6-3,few,ASSYSRLARTDTQY
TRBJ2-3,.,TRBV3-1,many,ASSQERPLRWGDTQY
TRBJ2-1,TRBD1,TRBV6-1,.,ASSPGQWYNEQF
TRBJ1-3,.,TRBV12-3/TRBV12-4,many,ASSSLDGNTIY
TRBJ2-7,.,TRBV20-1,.,SANSPSYEQY
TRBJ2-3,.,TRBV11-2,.,ASSSIQEIRTDTQY
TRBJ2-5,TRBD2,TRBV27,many,ASSSGGAGAETQY
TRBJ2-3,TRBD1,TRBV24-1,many,ATRQGSSDTQY
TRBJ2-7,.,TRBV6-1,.,ASTQGGWLGYEQY
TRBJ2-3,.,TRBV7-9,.,ASSSKRRLTDTQY
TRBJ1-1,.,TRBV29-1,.,SVEGPRGNTEAF
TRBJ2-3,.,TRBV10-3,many,AITASVGTDTQY